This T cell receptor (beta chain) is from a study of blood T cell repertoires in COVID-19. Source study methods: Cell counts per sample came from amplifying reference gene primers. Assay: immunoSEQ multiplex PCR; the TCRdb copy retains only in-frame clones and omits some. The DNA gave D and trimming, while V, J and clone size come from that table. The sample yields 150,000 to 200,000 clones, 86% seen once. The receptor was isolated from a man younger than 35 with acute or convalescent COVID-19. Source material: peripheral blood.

The CDR3 loop is CASSLRDKPYEQYF. As DNA, the CDR3 is TGTGCCAGCAGCTTACGGGACAAACCCTACGAGCAGTACTTC. This chain links TRBV7-8 with TRBJ2-7; a weak D match, TRBD1 (6 bases). Germline values: CDR1 SGHVS, CDR2 FQNEAQ. The CDR3 consists of 14 residues. Trimming left V 2 bases short and J 2 bases short, with 10 bases between.